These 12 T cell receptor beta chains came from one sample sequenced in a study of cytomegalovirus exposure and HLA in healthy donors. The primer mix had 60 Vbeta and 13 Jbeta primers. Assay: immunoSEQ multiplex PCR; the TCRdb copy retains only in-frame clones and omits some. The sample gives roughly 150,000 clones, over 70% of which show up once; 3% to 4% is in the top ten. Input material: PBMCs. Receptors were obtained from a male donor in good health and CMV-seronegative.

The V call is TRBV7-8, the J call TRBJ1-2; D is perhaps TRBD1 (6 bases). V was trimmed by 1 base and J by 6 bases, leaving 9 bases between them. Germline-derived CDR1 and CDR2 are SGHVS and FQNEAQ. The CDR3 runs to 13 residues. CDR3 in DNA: TGTGCCAGCAGCTTAGGGCAGGGGAATGGCTACACCTTC. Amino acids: CASSLGQGNGYTF.

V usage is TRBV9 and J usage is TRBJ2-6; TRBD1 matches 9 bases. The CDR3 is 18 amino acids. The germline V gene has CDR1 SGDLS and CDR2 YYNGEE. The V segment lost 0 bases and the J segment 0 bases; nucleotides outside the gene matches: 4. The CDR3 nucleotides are TGTGCCAGCAGCGTAGGGGACAGGGTACTCTCTGGGGCCAACGTCCTGACTTTC. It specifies CASSVGDRVLSGANVLTF.

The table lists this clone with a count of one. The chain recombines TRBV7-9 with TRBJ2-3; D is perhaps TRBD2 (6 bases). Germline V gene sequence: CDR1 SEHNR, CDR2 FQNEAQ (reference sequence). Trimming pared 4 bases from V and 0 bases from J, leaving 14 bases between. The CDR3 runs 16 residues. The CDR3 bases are TGTGCCAGCAGCTCCCCGGGGGAGGATAGCACAGATACGCAGTATTTT. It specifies CASSSPGEDSTDTQYF.

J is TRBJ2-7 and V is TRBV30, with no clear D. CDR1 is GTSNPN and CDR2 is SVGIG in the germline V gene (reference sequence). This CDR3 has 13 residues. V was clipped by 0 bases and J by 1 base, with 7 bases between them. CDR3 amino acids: CAWSVAESYEQYF. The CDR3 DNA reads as TGTGCCTGGAGTGTGGCGGAGTCCTACGAGCAGTACTTC.

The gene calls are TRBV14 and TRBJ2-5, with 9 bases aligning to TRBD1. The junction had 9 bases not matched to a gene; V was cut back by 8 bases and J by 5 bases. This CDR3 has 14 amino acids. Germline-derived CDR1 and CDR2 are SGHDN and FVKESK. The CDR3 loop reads CASGWTGDGETQYF. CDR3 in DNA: TGTGCCAGCGGATGGACAGGGGACGGGGAGACCCAGTACTTC.

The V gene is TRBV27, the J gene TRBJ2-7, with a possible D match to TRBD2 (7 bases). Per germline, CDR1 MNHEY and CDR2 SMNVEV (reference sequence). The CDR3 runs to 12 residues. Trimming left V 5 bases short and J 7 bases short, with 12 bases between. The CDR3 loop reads CASSRGGGEQYF. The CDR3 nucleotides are TGTGCCAGCAGTAGGGGGGGAGGGGAGCAGTACTTC.

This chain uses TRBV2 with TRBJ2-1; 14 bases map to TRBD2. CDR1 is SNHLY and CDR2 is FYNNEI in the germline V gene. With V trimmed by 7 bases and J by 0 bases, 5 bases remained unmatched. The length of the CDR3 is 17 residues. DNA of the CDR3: TGTGCCAGCAAACCGGGACTAGCGGGAGACTCCTACAATGAGCAGTTCTTC. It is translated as CASKPGLAGDSYNEQFF.

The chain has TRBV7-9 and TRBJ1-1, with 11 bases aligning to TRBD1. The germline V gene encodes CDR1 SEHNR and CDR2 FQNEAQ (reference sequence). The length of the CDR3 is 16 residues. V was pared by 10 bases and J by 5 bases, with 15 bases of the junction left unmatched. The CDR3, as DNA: TGTGCCATCACACGGGGGACAGGGGGACGGGGTACTGAAGCTTTCTTT. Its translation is CAITRGTGGRGTEAFF.

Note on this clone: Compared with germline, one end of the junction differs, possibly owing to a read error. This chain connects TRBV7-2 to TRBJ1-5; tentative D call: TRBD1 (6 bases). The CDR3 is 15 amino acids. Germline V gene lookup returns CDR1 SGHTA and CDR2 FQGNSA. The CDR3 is CASSLEGTSKQPQHF. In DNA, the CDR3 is TGTGCCAGCAGCTTAGAGGGGACAAGCAAACAGCCCCAGCATTTT. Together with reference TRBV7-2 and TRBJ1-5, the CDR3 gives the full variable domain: GAGVSQSPSNKVTEKGKDVELRCDPISGHTALYWYRQSLGQGLEFLIYFQGNSAPDKSGLPSDRFSAERTGGSVSTLTIQRTQQEDSAVYLCASSLEGTSKQPQHFGDGTRLSIL.

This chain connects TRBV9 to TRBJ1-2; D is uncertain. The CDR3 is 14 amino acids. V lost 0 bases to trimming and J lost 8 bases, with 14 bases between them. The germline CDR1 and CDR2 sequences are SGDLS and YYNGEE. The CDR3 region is CASSVVGGTGGYTF. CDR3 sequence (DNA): TGTGCCAGCAGCGTAGTTGGCGGCACGGGGGGCTACACCTTC.

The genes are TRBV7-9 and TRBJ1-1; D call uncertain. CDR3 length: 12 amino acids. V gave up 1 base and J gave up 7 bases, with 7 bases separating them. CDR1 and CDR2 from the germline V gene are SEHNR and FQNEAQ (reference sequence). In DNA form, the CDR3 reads TGTGCCAGCAGCTTAGGTGCAGTTGAAGCTTTCTTT. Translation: CASSLGAVEAFF.

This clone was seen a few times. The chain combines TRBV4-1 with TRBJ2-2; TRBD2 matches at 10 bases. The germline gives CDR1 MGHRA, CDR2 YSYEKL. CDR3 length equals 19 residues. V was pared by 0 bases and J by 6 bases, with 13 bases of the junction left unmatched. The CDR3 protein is CASSQDQGGLAGVPGELFF. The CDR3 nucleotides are TGCGCCAGCAGCCAAGATCAAGGCGGCCTAGCGGGAGTTCCCGGGGAGCTGTTTTTT.